The table lists the clone carrying this TCR beta chain with a count of one. The sample comes from a study of hypomethylating agent response in myelodysplastic syndrome. Study in general: Either azacitidine (most of the 11) or decitabine (3 of 11) was given. The mean patient age was approximately 67 +/- 5.9 years, and diploid cytogenetics predominated. Of under 14 patients, about 5 carried TET2, the most frequent mutation. The myelodysplastic syndrome patients comprised several men and a couple of women.

Libraries were prepared by immunoSEQ multiplex PCR; TCRdb keeps only in-frame clonotypes and omits some of them. Of around 5,000 clones in the sample, about 80% are singletons; the top ten hold about 7.1%. With 7 bases clipped from V and 0 bases from J, the junction kept 4 bases outside the gene matches. Looked up from germline, CDR1 is SGHTS and CDR2 is YDEGEE. The CDR3 consists of 13 residues. The receptor was isolated from a human donor with myelodysplastic syndrome. J is TRBJ2-7 and V is TRBV5-8; 7 bases fit TRBD1. Sequencing used bone marrow, obtained before or after starting hypomethylating agent treatment for myelodysplastic syndrome (not recorded which). In DNA, the CDR3 is TGTGCCAGCCTGACAGGGACCTCCTACGAGCAGTACTTC. Translated, it gives CASLTGTSYEQYF.